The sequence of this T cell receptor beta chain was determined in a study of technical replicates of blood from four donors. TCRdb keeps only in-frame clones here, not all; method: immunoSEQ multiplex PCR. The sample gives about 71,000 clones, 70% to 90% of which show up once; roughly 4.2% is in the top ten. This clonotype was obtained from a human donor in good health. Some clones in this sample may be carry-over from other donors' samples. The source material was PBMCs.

The CDR3 region has the DNA TGTGCCAGCAGCTTATCAGGGGGGAGGACTGAAGCTTTCTTT. Translation: CASSLSGGRTEAFF. The chain combines TRBV7-2 with TRBJ1-1; 7 positions match TRBD1. The trim removed 2 bases at V and 5 bases at J, leaving 5 bases unmatched. This CDR3 is 14 amino acids long. Germline CDR1 is SGHTA and CDR2 is FQGNSA.